These 30 T cell receptor beta chains came from one sample sequenced in a study of cytomegalovirus exposure and HLA in healthy donors. A multiplex PCR was run with 60 Vbeta primers and 13 Jbeta primers. Sequencing was performed with immunoSEQ multiplex PCR; in TCRdb, only in-frame clones are kept and a portion is missing. The sample holds 75,000 to 100,000 clones, roughly four fifths seen once. Input material: PBMCs. These receptors were taken from a man aged 40-49 years in good health and CMV-seropositive.

The V gene is TRBV14, the J gene TRBJ1-1; 8 bases align to TRBD1. Trimming removed 2 bases from V and 5 bases from J; junction bases left unmatched: 13. The CDR3 length is 17 residues. Germline assignment: CDR1 SGHDN and CDR2 FVKESK. Written as DNA, the CDR3 is TGTGCCAGCAGCCAACGGACAGGGTCCATCCTTGGGACTGAAGCTTTCTTT. It translates to CASSQRTGSILGTEAFF. Using reference TRBV14 and TRBJ1-1 for the parts outside the CDR3, the full variable domain is EAGVTQFPSHSVIEKGQTVTLRCDPISGHDNLYWYRRVMGKEIKFLLHFVKESKQDESGMPNNRFLAERTGGTYSTLKVQPAELEDSGVYFCASSQRTGSILGTEAFFGQGTRLTVV.

For the CDR3, the DNA is TGTGCCAGCAGCCATCCCCCGGGACAGAGGGAAGAGACCCAGTACTTC. This encodes CASSHPPGQREETQYF. The gene calls are TRBV4-2 and TRBJ2-5; 7 bases match TRBD1. The CDR3 has 16 residues. Unmatched junction bases numbered 10, after V lost 3 bases and J lost 3 bases. Per the germline V gene, CDR1 is LGHNA and CDR2 is YNFKEQ.

The count of this clone is one. The chain joins TRBV14 to TRBJ2-7, with 8 bases aligning to TRBD1. V lost 5 bases, J lost 3 bases, and 6 bases stayed unmatched. In germline, CDR1 is SGHDN, CDR2 FVKESK. The CDR3 totals 14 residues. CDR3 nucleotides: TGTGCCAGCAGCAGAGACAGGGGTGGCTACGAGCAGTACTTC. Translated: CASSRDRGGYEQYF. Using reference TRBV14 and TRBJ2-7 for the parts outside the CDR3, the full variable domain is EAGVTQFPSHSVIEKGQTVTLRCDPISGHDNLYWYRRVMGKEIKFLLHFVKESKQDESGMPNNRFLAERTGGTYSTLKVQPAELEDSGVYFCASSRDRGGYEQYFGPGTRLTVT.

The V call is TRBV5-1, the J call TRBJ1-4; D is ambiguous. The CDR3 length is 14 residues. The germline CDR1 and CDR2 sequences are SGHRS and YFSETQ. V lost 3 bases and J lost 8, with 14 bases in between. The CDR3 DNA reads TGCGCCAGCAGCTCTACAGAACGCCTCGAAAAACTGTTTTTT. Translation: CASSSTERLEKLFF.

The chain combines TRBV5-6 with TRBJ1-1; 8 bases are a match to TRBD1. Trimming cost V 5 bases and J 4 bases; bases outside gene matches: 7. Looked up from germline, CDR1 is SGHDT and CDR2 is YYEEEE. This CDR3 comprises 14 residues. The CDR3 DNA reads as TGTGCCAGCAGGAGAACAGGGGGTCCCACTGAAGCTTTCTTT. Residues: CASRRTGGPTEAFF.

The chain recombines TRBV5-4 with TRBJ2-2; 8 bases match TRBD1. CDR3 length: 15 residues. V was clipped by 7 bases and J by 4 bases; unmatched bases: 9. Germline V CDR1 and CDR2: SGHNT, YYREEE (reference sequence). The CDR3 coding sequence is TGTGCCAGCCAGATAGGGACAGGCCCCACCGGGGAGCTGTTTTTT. Protein product: CASQIGTGPTGELFF.

This sequence joins TRBV28 and TRBJ1-2; D might be TRBD1 (6 bases). This CDR3 spans 13 amino acids. CDR1 is MDHEN and CDR2 is SYDVKM in the germline V gene. Trimming took 6 bases from V and 4 from J, leaving 12 bases between them. Here the CDR3 reads CASRSGASYGYTF. The CDR3 DNA reads as TGTGCCAGCAGATCAGGGGCCTCCTATGGCTACACCTTC.

The gene calls are TRBV5-1 and TRBJ2-2, with 13 nucleotides matching TRBD2. V lost 2 bases to trimming and J lost 0 bases; unmatched junction nucleotides: 7. CDR3 length: 19 residues. CDR1 is SGHRS and CDR2 is YFSETQ in the germline V gene. CDR3 sequence reads: CASSFPTSGGAPNTGELFF. CDR3 coding DNA: TGCGCCAGCAGCTTCCCAACTAGCGGGGGGGCCCCGAACACCGGGGAGCTGTTTTTT. Using reference TRBV5-1 and TRBJ2-2 for the parts outside the CDR3, the full variable domain is KAGVTQTPRYLIKTRGQQVTLSCSPISGHRSVSWYQQTPGQGLQFLFEYFSETQRNKGNFPGRFSGRQFSNSRSEMNVSTLELGDSALYLCASSFPTSGGAPNTGELFFGEGSRLTVL.

In this sample, this clone turned up once. This sequence joins TRBV18 and TRBJ1-2; 7 bases match TRBD1. Looked up from germline, CDR1 is KGHSH and CDR2 is LQKENI. This CDR3 region has 14 residues. With V trimmed by 3 bases and J by 8 bases, 9 bases remained unmatched. The CDR3 DNA reads TGTGCCAGCTCACCGAACAGGGGCCCGGTCGGCTACACCTTC. Translated, it gives CASSPNRGPVGYTF.

V and J are TRBV5-1 and TRBJ1-6; 11 bases are a match to TRBD1. Germline V gives CDR1 SGHRS, CDR2 YFSETQ. The CDR3 sequence is 16 residues long. V was clipped by 3 bases and J by 10 bases; unmatched bases: 9. CDR3 DNA sequence: TGCGCCAGCAGCTCCTACGGACAGGGGGCAAAATCACCCCTCCACTTT. It specifies CASSSYGQGAKSPLHF.

The chain recombines TRBV25-1 with TRBJ1-2, with TRBD1 matching 7 bases. CDR3 length: 13 amino acids. After removal of 6 bases from V and 5 bases from J, the junction contained 6 bases not matched to a gene. In germline, CDR1 is MGHDK, CDR2 SYGVNS. The CDR3 sequence: CASSLTGQYGYTF. The DNA of the CDR3 is TGTGCCAGCAGCTTGACAGGGCAATATGGCTACACCTTC.

The chain employs TRBV5-1 and TRBJ1-1, with 7 bases aligning to TRBD1. This CDR3 spans 14 amino acids. V was pared by 1 base and J by 1 base, with 1 base of the junction left unmatched. Per the germline V gene, CDR1 is SGHRS and CDR2 is YFSETQ. This chain's CDR3 is CASSLRQGNTEAFF. The CDR3 region has the DNA TGCGCCAGCAGCTTGAGACAGGGGAACACTGAAGCTTTCTTT.

V usage is TRBV28 and J usage is TRBJ2-1, with D possibly TRBD1 on 6 matching bases. The germline CDR1 and CDR2 sequences are MDHEN and SYDVKM. The CDR3 extends over 17 amino acids. V lost 11 bases and J lost 3, with 26 bases in between. The CDR3 is CASGGGPPYKDYNEQFF. As DNA, the CDR3 is TGTGCCTCGGGTGGGGGCCCCCCCTATAAGGACTACAATGAGCAGTTCTTC.

This chain connects TRBV5-4 to TRBJ2-7; 7 bases are a match to TRBD1. CDR1 and CDR2 (germline): SGHNT, YYREEE (reference sequence). J was trimmed by 8 bases and V by 4 bases; bases with no gene match: 12. There are 14 residues in the CDR3. As DNA, the CDR3 is TGTGCCAGCAGCCAGGGACAGCCAAAGACTAAGCAGTACTTC. This translates into CASSQGQPKTKQYF.

This chain uses TRBV14 with TRBJ1-2, with TRBD1 matching over 9 bases. Germline assignment: CDR1 SGHDN and CDR2 FVKESK. CDR3 length: 17 amino acids. The V and J ends lost 1 base and 13 bases, in that order; junction bases with no gene match: 19. The CDR3 region is CASSQVMFRDRAKLFTF. The CDR3, as DNA: TGTGCCAGCAGCCAAGTAATGTTCCGGGACAGGGCCAAATTATTCACCTTC.

V and J are TRBV28 and TRBJ1-2; perhaps TRBD1 as D (6 bases). Germline assignment: CDR1 MDHEN and CDR2 SYDVKM. V lost 4 bases and J 4 bases, leaving 13 bases between the germline ends. This CDR3 has 14 amino acids. CDR3 sequence reads: CASSSRRGPYGYTF. The CDR3 nucleotides are TGTGCCAGCAGTTCCCGCAGGGGCCCCTATGGCTACACCTTC.

This clone was detected a few times. The chain employs TRBV10-3 and TRBJ1-6, with 7 nucleotides matching TRBD1. V shed 0 bases and J 7 bases; nucleotides not matched to a gene: 3. The length of the CDR3 is 15 residues. The germline V gene has CDR1 ENHRY and CDR2 SYGVKD. The CDR3 loop is CAISESKQGNSPLHF. The CDR3 bases are TGTGCCATCAGTGAGTCGAAACAGGGGAATTCACCCCTCCACTTT.

The rearrangement uses TRBV28 and TRBJ2-7, with 8 nucleotides matching TRBD1. V gave up 2 bases and J gave up 4 bases; unmatched junction bases: 10. The CDR3 extends over 16 amino acids. Germline V gives CDR1 MDHEN, CDR2 SYDVKM. In nucleotides, the CDR3 is TGTGCCAGCAGTTTAAGCAGGGCAGGGGGCATGTACGAGCAGTACTTC. Protein product: CASSLSRAGGMYEQYF.

This clone was seen more than once but under ten times. The chain joins TRBV7-6 to TRBJ2-7, with TRBD1 matching 10 bases. The CDR3 loop spans 14 amino acids. CDR1 and CDR2 (germline): SGHVS, FNYEAQ. The J segment lost 4 bases and the V segment lost 6 bases, leaving 6 bases of the junction unmatched. CDR3 amino acids: CASSPRDRGYEQYF. DNA of the CDR3: TGTGCCAGCAGTCCACGGGACAGGGGATACGAGCAGTACTTC.

The chain joins TRBV7-8 to TRBJ1-6; 8 bases are shared with TRBD1. The CDR3 length is 16 residues. Trimming cost V 4 bases and J 6 bases; bases outside gene matches: 8. Looked up from germline, CDR1 is SGHVS and CDR2 is FQNEAQ. The CDR3 DNA reads TGTGCCAGCAGCTCTCAGGGGGCCGTTAGTAATTCACCCCTCCACTTT. Protein product: CASSSQGAVSNSPLHF.

The chain joins TRBV11-2 to TRBJ2-3; D is possibly TRBD2 (5 bases). The CDR3 extends over 17 amino acids. V was trimmed by 5 bases and J by 5 bases, leaving 23 bases between them. In germline, CDR1 is SGHAT, CDR2 FQNNGV. The CDR3: CASSQIRFFFAGDTQYF. The DNA of the CDR3 is TGTGCCAGCAGCCAAATCCGGTTTTTTTTCGCGGGAGATACGCAGTATTTT.

CDR3 sequence reads: CASSKLYWTEAFF. The CDR3 region has the DNA TGTGCCAGCAGCAAATTATACTGGACTGAAGCTTTCTTT. The chain carries TRBV21-1 and TRBJ1-1. TRBV21-1 is given as a pseudogene. The CDR3 has 13 residues.

This rearrangement joins TRBV5-8 to TRBJ1-3, with a tentative D call TRBD1 (6 bases). Germline loops: CDR1 SGHTS, CDR2 YDEGEE. The CDR3 loop spans 15 amino acids. V was pared by 4 bases and J by 0 bases, with 11 bases between. CDR3: CASSVGQFSGNTIYF. The CDR3 DNA follows: TGTGCCAGCAGCGTAGGACAGTTCTCTGGAAACACCATATATTTT.

This chain connects TRBV7-9 to TRBJ2-1; D not resolved. The V end was cut by 0 bases, the J end by 5 bases, with 11 bases between. The CDR3 extends over 15 amino acids. Germline CDR1 is SEHNR and CDR2 is FQNEAQ (reference sequence). CDR3 sequence reads: CASSLAVRIDNEQFF. Here the CDR3 DNA reads TGTGCCAGCAGCTTAGCGGTGAGAATCGACAATGAGCAGTTCTTC.

The genes are TRBV11-2 and TRBJ2-7; possibly TRBD2 for D (6 bases). With 7 bases removed from V and 5 bases from J, the gap between germline ends came to 18 bases. The CDR3 totals 14 residues. Germline V gene lookup returns CDR1 SGHAT and CDR2 FQNNGV. CDR3 coding DNA: TGTGCCAGCACCGGGTGGAGGGCGGCCCACGAGCAGTACTTC. Translated, it gives CASTGWRAAHEQYF.

The genes are TRBV19 and TRBJ1-5; possibly TRBD1 for D (6 bases). The CDR3 length is 13 residues. Germline CDR1 is LNHDA and CDR2 is SQIVND (reference sequence). V dropped 5 bases and J dropped 7 bases, with 12 bases sitting between them. This CDR3 is CASSQGGDQPQHF. CDR3 bases: TGTGCCAGTAGTCAAGGGGGGGACCAGCCCCAGCATTTT.

This clone was recorded a few times. The chain links TRBV7-8 to TRBJ2-7; 12 positions match TRBD2. The V gene end was trimmed by 5 bases and the J gene end by 5 bases; junction bases not matched to a gene: 7. CDR3 length: 15 residues. The germline V gene encodes CDR1 SGHVS and CDR2 FQNEAQ. Here the CDR3 DNA reads TGTGCCAGCAGCAAACGACTAGCGGGGGACCACGAGCAGTACTTC. Translating gives CASSKRLAGDHEQYF.

The chain employs TRBV27 and TRBJ1-6; D uncertain. CDR3 length: 15 amino acids. The V gene's germline CDR1 is MNHEY and CDR2 SMNVEV (reference sequence). V lost 6 bases and J lost 3, with 12 bases in between. The CDR3: CASSRPGSYNSPLHF. The CDR3 bases are TGTGCCAGCAGCCGCCCGGGGAGCTATAATTCACCCCTCCACTTT.

CDR3 sequence (DNA): TGTGCCAGCACTCTGAGTCGGGGACAGCCCCAGCATTTT. Protein product: CASTLSRGQPQHF. V usage is TRBV27 and J usage is TRBJ1-5; no clear D gene. Germline-derived CDR1 and CDR2 are MNHEY and SMNVEV (reference sequence). This CDR3 contains 13 residues. V lost 7 bases and J 7 bases, leaving 14 bases between the germline ends.

The chain has TRBV7-3 and TRBJ1-1; no clear D. CDR1 SGHTA and CDR2 FQGTGA come from the germline V gene. With 5 bases removed from V and 1 base from J, the gap between germline ends came to 11 bases. The CDR3 has 14 residues. Here the CDR3 reads CASSRLGQNTEAFF. The CDR3 region has the DNA TGTGCCAGCAGCCGACTCGGCCAGAACACTGAAGCTTTCTTT.